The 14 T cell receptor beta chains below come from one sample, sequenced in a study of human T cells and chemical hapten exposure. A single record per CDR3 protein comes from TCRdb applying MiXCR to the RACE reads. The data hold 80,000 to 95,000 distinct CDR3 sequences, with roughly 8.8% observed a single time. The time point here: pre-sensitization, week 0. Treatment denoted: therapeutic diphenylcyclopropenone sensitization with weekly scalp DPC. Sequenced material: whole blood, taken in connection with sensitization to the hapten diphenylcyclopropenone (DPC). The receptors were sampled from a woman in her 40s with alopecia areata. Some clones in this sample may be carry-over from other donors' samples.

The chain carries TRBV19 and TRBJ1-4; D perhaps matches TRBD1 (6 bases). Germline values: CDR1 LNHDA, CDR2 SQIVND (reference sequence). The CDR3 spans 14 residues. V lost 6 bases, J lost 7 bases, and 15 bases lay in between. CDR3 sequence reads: CASRPGSRGEKLFF. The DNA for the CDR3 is TGTGCCAGTAGACCCGGGTCCAGGGGTGAAAAACTGTTTTTT.

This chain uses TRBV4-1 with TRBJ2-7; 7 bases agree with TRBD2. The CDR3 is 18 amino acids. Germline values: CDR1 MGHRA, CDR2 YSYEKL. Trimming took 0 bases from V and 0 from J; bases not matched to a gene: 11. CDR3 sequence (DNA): TGCGCCAGCAGCCAAGAGGCCTCAGCGGGGCACCTCTCCTACGAGCAGTACTTC. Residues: CASSQEASAGHLSYEQYF.

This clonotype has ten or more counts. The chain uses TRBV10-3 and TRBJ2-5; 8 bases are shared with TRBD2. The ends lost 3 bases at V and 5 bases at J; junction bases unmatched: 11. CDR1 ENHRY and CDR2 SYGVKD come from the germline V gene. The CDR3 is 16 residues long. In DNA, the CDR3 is TGTGCCATCAGTGATCCCGAGGAAAGCGGGGGTGAGACCCAGTACTTC. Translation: CAISDPEESGGETQYF.

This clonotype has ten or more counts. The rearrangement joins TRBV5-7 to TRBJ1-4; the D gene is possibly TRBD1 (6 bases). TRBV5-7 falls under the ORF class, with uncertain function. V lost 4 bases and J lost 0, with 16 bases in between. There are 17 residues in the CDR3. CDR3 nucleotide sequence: TGTGCCAGCAGCGGCAAGGACAGACTTGCAACTAATGAAAAACTGTTTTTT. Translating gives CASSGKDRLATNEKLFF.

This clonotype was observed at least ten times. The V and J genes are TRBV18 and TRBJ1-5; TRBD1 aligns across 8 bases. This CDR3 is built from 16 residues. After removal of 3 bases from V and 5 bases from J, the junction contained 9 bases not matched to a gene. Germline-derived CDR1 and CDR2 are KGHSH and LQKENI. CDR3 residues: CASSPPTGVGDQPQHF. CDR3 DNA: TGTGCCAGCTCACCGCCGACAGGGGTGGGGGATCAGCCCCAGCATTTT.

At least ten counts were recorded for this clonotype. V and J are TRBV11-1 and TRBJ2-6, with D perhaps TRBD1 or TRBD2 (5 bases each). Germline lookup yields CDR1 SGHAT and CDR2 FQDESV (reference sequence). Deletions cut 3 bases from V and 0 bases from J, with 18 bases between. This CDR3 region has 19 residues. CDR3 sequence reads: CASSFSIGGPGSGANVLTF. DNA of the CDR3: TGTGCCAGCAGCTTCTCTATTGGGGGACCCGGCTCTGGGGCCAACGTCCTGACTTTC. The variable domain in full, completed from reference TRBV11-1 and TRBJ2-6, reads EAEVAQSPRYKITEKSQAVAFWCDPISGHATLYWYRQILGQGPELLVQFQDESVVDDSQLPKDRFSAERLKGVDSTLKIQPAELGDSAMYLCASSFSIGGPGSGANVLTFGAGSRLTVL.

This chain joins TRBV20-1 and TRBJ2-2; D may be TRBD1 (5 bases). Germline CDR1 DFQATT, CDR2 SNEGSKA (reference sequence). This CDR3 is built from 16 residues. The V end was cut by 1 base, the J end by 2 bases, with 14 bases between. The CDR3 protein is CSARVDDRINTGELFF. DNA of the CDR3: TGCAGTGCTAGAGTCGACGACAGAATCAACACCGGGGAGCTGTTTTTT.

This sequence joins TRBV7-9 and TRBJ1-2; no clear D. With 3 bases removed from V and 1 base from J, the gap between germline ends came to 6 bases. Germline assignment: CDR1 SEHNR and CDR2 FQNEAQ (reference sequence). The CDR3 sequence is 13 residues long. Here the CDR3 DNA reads TGTGCCAGCAGCTTTGGGGATAACTATGGCTACACCTTC. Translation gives CASSFGDNYGYTF.

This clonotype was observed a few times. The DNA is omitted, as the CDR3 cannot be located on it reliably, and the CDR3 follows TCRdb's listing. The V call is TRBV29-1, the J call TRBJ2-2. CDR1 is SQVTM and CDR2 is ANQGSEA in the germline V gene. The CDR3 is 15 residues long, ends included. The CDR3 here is CSVARKRWTPGSCFF.

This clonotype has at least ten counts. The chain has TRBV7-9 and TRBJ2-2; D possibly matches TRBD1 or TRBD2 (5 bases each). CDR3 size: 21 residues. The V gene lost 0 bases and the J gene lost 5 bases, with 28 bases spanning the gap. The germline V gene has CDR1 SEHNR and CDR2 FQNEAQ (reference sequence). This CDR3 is CASSLATAWTTTWGKTGELFF. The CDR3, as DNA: TGTGCCAGCAGCTTAGCCACAGCATGGACGACTACGTGGGGCAAAACCGGGGAGCTGTTTTTT.

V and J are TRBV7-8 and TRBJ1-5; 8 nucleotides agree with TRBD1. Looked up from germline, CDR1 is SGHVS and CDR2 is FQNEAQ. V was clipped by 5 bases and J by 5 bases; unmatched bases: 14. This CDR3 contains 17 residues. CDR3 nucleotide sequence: TGTGCCAGCAGCCCCCGCGCAGGGGGCTTTTTACATCAGCCCCAGCATTTT. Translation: CASSPRAGGFLHQPQHF.

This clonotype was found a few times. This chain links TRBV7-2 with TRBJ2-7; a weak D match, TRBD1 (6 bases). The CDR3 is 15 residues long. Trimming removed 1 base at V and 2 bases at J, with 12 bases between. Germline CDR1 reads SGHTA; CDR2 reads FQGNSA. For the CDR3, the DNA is TGTGCCAGCAGCTTAGGGGCGACAGGAACCTACGAGCAGTACTTC. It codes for CASSLGATGTYEQYF.

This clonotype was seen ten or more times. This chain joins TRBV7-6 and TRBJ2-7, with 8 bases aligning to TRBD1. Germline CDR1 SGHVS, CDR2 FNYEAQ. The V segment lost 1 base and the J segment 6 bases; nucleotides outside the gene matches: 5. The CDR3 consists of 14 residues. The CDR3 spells CASSLVGTGGEQYF. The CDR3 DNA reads TGTGCCAGCAGCTTAGTAGGGACAGGAGGCGAGCAGTACTTC.

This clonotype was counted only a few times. In DNA, the CDR3 is TGTGCCAGCAGTTTAGAAGCTAGCGGGGGTTACGAGCAGTACTTC. Translating gives CASSLEASGGYEQYF. The rearrangement joins TRBV12-3 or TRBV12-4 to TRBJ2-7; 10 bases line up with TRBD2. CDR3 length equals 15 residues. V lost 1 base and J lost 4; bases outside the gene matches: 4.